This T cell receptor (beta chain) was sequenced in a study of blood T cell repertoires in COVID-19. Study-level background: Whether acute or convalescent, the COVID-19 samples came from the United States, Italy and Spain. PBMCs, B-cell-depleted T cells, or T cells provided the cDNA or gDNA that made up the material.

Per the authors' pipeline: Reference gene primers were amplified, and this amplification served to estimate nucleated cell counts. Sequencing used immunoSEQ multiplex PCR; TCRdb keeps in-frame clones, though not all of them. Clone size and the V and J calls come from that table; the DNA yielded D and trimming. The sample gives about 200,000 clones, 75% to 85% of which show up once; 13% is in the top ten. The CDR3 consists of 15 residues. With 0 bases removed from V and 4 bases from J, the gap between germline ends came to 12 bases. From germline, CDR1 is SGHTA and CDR2 FQGNSA. This clonotype was obtained from a human donor in a cohort sampled during active COVID-19. The rearrangement joins TRBV7-2 to TRBJ1-2; no clear D. The specimen was peripheral blood. The CDR3 here is CASSLAAQYSYGYTF. Here the CDR3 DNA reads TGTGCCAGCAGCTTAGCTGCACAGTACTCCTATGGCTACACCTTC.